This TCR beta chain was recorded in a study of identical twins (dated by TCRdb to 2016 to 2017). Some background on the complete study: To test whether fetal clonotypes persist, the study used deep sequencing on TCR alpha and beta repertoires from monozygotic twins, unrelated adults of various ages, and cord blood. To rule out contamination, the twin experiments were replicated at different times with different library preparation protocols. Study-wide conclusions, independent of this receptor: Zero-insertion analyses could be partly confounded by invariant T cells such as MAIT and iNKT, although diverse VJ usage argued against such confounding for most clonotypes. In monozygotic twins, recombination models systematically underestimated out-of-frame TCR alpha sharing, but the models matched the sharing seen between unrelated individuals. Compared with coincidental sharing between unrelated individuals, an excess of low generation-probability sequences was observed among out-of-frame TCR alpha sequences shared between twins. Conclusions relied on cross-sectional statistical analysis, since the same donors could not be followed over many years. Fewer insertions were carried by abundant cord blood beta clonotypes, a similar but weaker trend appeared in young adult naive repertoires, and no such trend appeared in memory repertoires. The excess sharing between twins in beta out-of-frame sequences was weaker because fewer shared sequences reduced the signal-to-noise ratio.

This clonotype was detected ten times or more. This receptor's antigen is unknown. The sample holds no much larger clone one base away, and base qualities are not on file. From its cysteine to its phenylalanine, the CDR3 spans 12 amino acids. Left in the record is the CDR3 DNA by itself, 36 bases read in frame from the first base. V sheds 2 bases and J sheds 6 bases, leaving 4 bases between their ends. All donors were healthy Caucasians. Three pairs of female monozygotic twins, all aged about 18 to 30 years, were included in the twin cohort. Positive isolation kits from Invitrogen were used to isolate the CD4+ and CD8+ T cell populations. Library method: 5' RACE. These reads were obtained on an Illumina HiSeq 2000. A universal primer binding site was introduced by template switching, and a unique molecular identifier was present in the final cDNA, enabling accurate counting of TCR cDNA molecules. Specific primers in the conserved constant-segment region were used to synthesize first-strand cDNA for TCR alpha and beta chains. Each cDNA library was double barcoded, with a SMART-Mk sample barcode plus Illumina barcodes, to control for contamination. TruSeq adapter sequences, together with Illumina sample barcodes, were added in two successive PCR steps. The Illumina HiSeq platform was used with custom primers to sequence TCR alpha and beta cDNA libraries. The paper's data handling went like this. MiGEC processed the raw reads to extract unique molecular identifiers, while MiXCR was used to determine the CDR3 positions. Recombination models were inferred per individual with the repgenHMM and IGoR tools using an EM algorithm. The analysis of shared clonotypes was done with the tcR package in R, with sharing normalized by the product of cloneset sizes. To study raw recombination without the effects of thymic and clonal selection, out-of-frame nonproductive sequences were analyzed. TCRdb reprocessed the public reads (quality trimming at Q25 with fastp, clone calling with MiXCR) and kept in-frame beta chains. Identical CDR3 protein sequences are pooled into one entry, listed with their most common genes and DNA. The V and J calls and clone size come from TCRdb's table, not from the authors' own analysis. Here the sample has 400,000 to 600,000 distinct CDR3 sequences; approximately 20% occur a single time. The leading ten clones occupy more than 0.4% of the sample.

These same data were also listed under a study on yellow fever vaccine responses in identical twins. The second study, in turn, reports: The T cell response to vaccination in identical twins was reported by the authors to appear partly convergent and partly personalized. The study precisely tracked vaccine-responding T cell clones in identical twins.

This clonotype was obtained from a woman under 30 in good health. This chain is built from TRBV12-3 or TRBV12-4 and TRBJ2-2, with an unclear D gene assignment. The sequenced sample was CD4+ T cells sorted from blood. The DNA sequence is TGTGCCAGCAGTTTAAGGGCCGGGGAGCTGTTTTTT. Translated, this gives CASSLRAGELFF.